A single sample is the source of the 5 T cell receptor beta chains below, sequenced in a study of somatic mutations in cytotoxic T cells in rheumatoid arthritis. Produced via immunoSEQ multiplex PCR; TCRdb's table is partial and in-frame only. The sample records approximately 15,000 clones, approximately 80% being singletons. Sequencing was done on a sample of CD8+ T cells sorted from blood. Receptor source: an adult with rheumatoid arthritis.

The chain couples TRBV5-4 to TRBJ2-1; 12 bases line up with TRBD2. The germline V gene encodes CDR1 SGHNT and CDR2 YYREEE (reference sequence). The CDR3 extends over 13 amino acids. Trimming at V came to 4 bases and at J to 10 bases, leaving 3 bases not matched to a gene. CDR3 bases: TGTGCCAGCAGCCGAGGACTAGCGGGAGAGCAGTTCTTC. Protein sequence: CASSRGLAGEQFF.

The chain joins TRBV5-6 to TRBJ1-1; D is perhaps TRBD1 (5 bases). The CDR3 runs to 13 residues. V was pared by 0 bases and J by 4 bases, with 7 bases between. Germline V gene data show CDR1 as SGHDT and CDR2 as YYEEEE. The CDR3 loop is CASSLGGSTEAFF. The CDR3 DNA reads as TGTGCCAGCAGCTTGGGGGGGAGCACTGAAGCTTTCTTT.

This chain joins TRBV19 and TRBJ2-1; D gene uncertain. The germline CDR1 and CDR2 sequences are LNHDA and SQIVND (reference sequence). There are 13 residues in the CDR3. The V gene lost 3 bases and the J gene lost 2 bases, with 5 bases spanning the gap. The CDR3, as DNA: TGTGCCAGTAGTATTTCGCCCTACAATGAGCAGTTCTTC. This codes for CASSISPYNEQFF.

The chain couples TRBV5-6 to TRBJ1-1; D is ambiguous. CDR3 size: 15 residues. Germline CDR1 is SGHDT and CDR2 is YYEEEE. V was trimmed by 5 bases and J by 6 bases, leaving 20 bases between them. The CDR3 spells CASSYFIPVLSEAFF. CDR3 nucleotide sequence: TGTGCCAGCAGTTACTTTATTCCCGTATTGTCTGAAGCTTTCTTT. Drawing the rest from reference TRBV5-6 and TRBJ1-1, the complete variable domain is DAGVTQSPTHLIKTRGQQVTLRCSPKSGHDTVSWYQQALGQGPQFIFQYYEEEERQRGNFPDRFSGHQFPNYSSELNVNALLLGDSALYLCASSYFIPVLSEAFFGQGTRLTVV.

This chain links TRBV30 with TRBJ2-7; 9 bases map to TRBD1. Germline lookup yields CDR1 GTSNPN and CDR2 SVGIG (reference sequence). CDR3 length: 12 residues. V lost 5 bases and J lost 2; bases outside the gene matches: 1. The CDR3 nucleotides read TGTGCCTGGGGACAGGGGACCTACGAGCAGTACTTC. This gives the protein CAWGQGTYEQYF.